What follows are 14 T cell receptor beta chains derived from one specimen sequenced in a study of blood T cell repertoires in COVID-19. Method: immunoSEQ multiplex PCR; TCRdb's copy keeps in-frame clones and lacks some. In the table there are about 300,000 clones, roughly 89% of which are singletons. The source material was PBMCs or T cells enriched from blood (not recorded which). These receptors came from a woman aged 45-65 years who had been exposed to COVID-19.

V is TRBV6-5 and J is TRBJ1-3; no reliable D call. This CDR3 has 14 amino acids. Germline CDR1 MNHEY, CDR2 SVGAGI. V dropped 6 bases and J dropped 4 bases, with 13 bases sitting between them. The CDR3 is CASSSGRLGNTIYF. CDR3 coding DNA: TGTGCCAGCAGCTCGGGGAGGCTGGGAAACACCATATATTTT.

The rearrangement uses TRBV6-2 or TRBV6-3 and TRBJ2-1; D may be TRBD2 (6 bases). The V and J ends lost 5 bases and 13 bases respectively, with 12 bases between them. The CDR3 contains 11 residues. CDR1 and CDR2 (germline): MNHEY, SVGEGT. The CDR3: CASSPGGTQFF. Written as DNA, the CDR3 is TGTGCCAGCAGTCCCGGGGGTACTCAGTTCTTC.

The chain employs TRBV5-5 and TRBJ2-4; D might be TRBD1 (5 bases). The CDR3 has 15 amino acids. The germline V gene has CDR1 SGHKS and CDR2 YYEKEE (reference sequence). V was trimmed by 0 bases and J by 6 bases, leaving 13 bases between them. CDR3 sequence reads: CASSLGGALRNIQYF. CDR3 nucleotides: TGTGCCAGCAGCTTGGGTGGGGCCCTCCGAAACATTCAGTACTTC.

The chain uses TRBV27 and TRBJ2-1; 11 bases align to TRBD2. CDR1 MNHEY and CDR2 SMNVEV come from the germline V gene (reference sequence). V was pared by 7 bases and J by 4 bases, with 9 bases of the junction left unmatched. CDR3 length equals 16 residues. Here the CDR3 DNA reads TGTGCCAGCAACCCCGGACTAGCGGGCAAGTACAATGAGCAGTTCTTC. Its translation is CASNPGLAGKYNEQFF.

This clone was picked up one time. The V and J genes are TRBV21-1 and TRBJ2-1; TRBD2 is the table's D call, not checked against the DNA. TRBV21-1 is a pseudogene. This CDR3 spans 19 amino acids. This CDR3 is CASSKSTSGGTCSYNEQFF. CDR3 sequence (DNA): TGTGCCAGCAGCAAATCGACTAGCGGGGGGACCTGCTCCTACAATGAGCAGTTCTTC.

This chain links TRBV5-1 with TRBJ2-7; weak D call: TRBD2 (6 bases). Between the trimmed V and J ends, which lost 0 bases and 2 bases, there was a span of 12 bases. Germline loops: CDR1 SGHRS, CDR2 YFSETQ. This CDR3 is built from 15 residues. The CDR3 region is CASSLAGEVAYEQYF. CDR3 nucleotide sequence: TGCGCCAGCAGCTTGGCGGGGGAGGTGGCCTACGAGCAGTACTTC.

This clone came up a few times. The V gene is TRBV2, the J gene TRBJ1-3; D unclear. Germline-derived CDR1 and CDR2 are SNHLY and FYNNEI. V shed 1 base and J shed 1 base, with 8 bases lying between them. This CDR3 region has 15 residues. The DNA of the CDR3 is TGTGCCAGCAGTGAAGGGACTCATTCTGGAAACACCATATATTTT. This encodes CASSEGTHSGNTIYF.

This chain links TRBV7-9 with TRBJ2-5; D gene unclear. The V gene's germline CDR1 is SEHNR and CDR2 FQNEAQ (reference sequence). Trimming cost V 0 bases and J 1 base, with 12 bases left between them. The CDR3 extends over 16 amino acids. This CDR3 is CASSLAHDYSQETQYF. CDR3 DNA: TGTGCCAGCAGCTTAGCGCATGATTACAGCCAAGAGACCCAGTACTTC.

J is TRBJ2-2 and V is TRBV19; the D is unclear. Deletions cut 3 bases from V and 5 bases from J, with 10 bases between. The germline gives CDR1 LNHDA, CDR2 SQIVND (reference sequence). The CDR3 has 14 amino acids. Here the CDR3 reads CASSILYGTGELFF. The CDR3 DNA reads TGTGCCAGTAGTATTCTTTACGGGACCGGGGAGCTGTTTTTT.

The chain is built from TRBV28 and TRBJ2-5; TRBD2 matches at 8 bases. The CDR3 runs 15 residues. V trimming: 7 bases; J trimming: 4 bases; junction bases outside the gene matches: 11. Germline loops: CDR1 MDHEN, CDR2 SYDVKM. This chain's CDR3 is CASKRRTSLGETQYF. In nucleotides, the CDR3 is TGTGCCAGCAAACGCCGGACTAGCCTCGGAGAGACCCAGTACTTC.

V and J are TRBV5-6 and TRBJ2-7; the D gene is possibly TRBD1 (6 bases). Looked up from germline, CDR1 is SGHDT and CDR2 is YYEEEE. The CDR3 is 15 amino acids. V dropped 2 bases and J dropped 0 bases, with 12 bases sitting between them. The CDR3 spells CASSFSPGVSYEQYF. The DNA of the CDR3 is TGTGCCAGCAGCTTTTCTCCAGGGGTCTCCTACGAGCAGTACTTC.

The J gene is TRBJ1-4, the V gene TRBV27; 9 bases fit TRBD1. The J segment lost 8 bases and the V segment lost 11 bases, leaving 6 bases of the junction unmatched. CDR1 MNHEY and CDR2 SMNVEV come from the germline V gene (reference sequence). This CDR3 has 12 amino acids. The CDR3 is CAAGTGREKLFF. The CDR3 region has the DNA TGTGCCGCCGGGACAGGGAGAGAAAAACTGTTTTTT.

CDR3 protein: CSVDRGNNEQFF. For the CDR3, the DNA is TGCAGCGTTGATCGCGGTAACAATGAGCAGTTCTTC. The rearrangement uses TRBV29-1 and TRBJ2-1; D not resolved. V was shortened by 3 bases and J by 5 bases, with 8 bases between the two germline ends. Germline lookup yields CDR1 SQVTM and CDR2 ANQGSEA. The CDR3 is 12 residues long.

V is TRBV5-4 and J is TRBJ1-2; perhaps TRBD1 as D (5 bases). The length of the CDR3 is 14 residues. Germline V gene lookup returns CDR1 SGHNT and CDR2 YYREEE (reference sequence). V shed 0 bases and J shed 3 bases, with 9 bases lying between them. CDR3 in DNA: TGTGCCAGCAGCTTGGGAGGGGAGGACTATGGCTACACCTTC. The encoded protein is CASSLGGEDYGYTF.